This T cell receptor (beta chain) stems from a study of T cell responses to AZD1222 COVID-19 vaccine. Measured with immunoSEQ multiplex PCR; TCRdb has only the in-frame clones, and not every one. This sample has around 130,000 clones; about 90% occur once, and the top ten carry 18%. The sequencing used peripheral blood, collected on day 0 of MenACWY control vaccination. This receptor was taken from an adult in good health.

The CDR3 DNA sequence: TGTGCCAGCAGTCCCTCGAACACTGAAGCTTTCTTT. This sequence encodes CASSPSNTEAFF. This chain connects TRBV6-2 or TRBV6-3 to TRBJ1-1; D remains unclear. Germline CDR1 reads MNHEY; CDR2 reads SVGEGT. The V gene lost 5 bases and the J gene lost 1 base, with 5 bases spanning the gap. CDR3 length: 12 residues.